A selection of T cell receptor beta chains follows, all from one sample in a study of T cells in localized non-small cell lung cancer. Sequencing was performed with immunoSEQ multiplex PCR; in TCRdb, only in-frame clones are kept and a portion is missing. The profile shows about 130,000 clones, around 92% of them singletons. The sample here was peripheral blood, taken before any cancer treatment. These receptors were obtained from a female donor of 60 years or more with stage I lung adenocarcinoma. The CDR3 runs from the conserved cysteine through the conserved F or W. D genes are given only for firm matches. Clone size is not always given. Where it is, it says once, few, many or a class for expanded clones.

V	J	size	D	CDR3	DNA
TRBV30	TRBJ2-3	.	.	CAGKTVFSTDTQYF	TGTGCCGGGAAGACCGTTTTTAGCACAGATACGCAGTATTTT
TRBV5-1	TRBJ2-7	.	.	CASSSYGPSYEQYF	TGCGCCAGCAGCTCCTACGGGCCCTCCTACGAGCAGTACTTC
TRBV30	TRBJ2-5	.	.	CAWSSRMVGGHRDLETQYF	TGTGCCTGGAGCAGCCGAATGGTCGGGGGACACAGGGACTTGGAGACCCAGTACTTC
TRBV6-1	TRBJ2-1	.	TRBD1	CASSEREQGFYNEQFF	TGTGCCAGCAGTGAACGGGAACAGGGGTTCTACAATGAGCAGTTCTTC
TRBV11-1	TRBJ2-5	few	.	CASSFGPGETQYF	TGTGCCAGCAGCTTCGGCCCCGGGGAGACCCAGTACTTC
TRBV5-1	TRBJ2-2	.	TRBD2	CASSLAGGTGELFF	TGCGCCAGCAGCCTGGCGGGAGGCACCGGGGAGCTGTTTTTT
TRBV7-8	TRBJ1-1	.	.	CASSFKLTGGTEAFF	TGTGCCAGCAGCTTTAAACTGACCGGGGGCACTGAAGCTTTCTTT
TRBV19	TRBJ2-1	large	.	CASSIGPYNEQFF	TGTGCCAGTAGTATTGGACCCTACAATGAGCAGTTCTTC
TRBV7-2	TRBJ1-1	.	.	CASSSLEGAESEAFF	TGTGCCAGCAGCAGCCTTGAGGGCGCAGAGTCTGAAGCTTTCTTT
TRBV18	TRBJ2-5	.	TRBD2	CASSPWDLASGETQYF	TGTGCCAGCTCACCATGGGACCTGGCTAGCGGGGAGACCCAGTACTTC
TRBV2	TRBJ2-1	.	.	CASNPRAMSPNEQFF	TGTGCCAGCAACCCGCGGGCGATGAGCCCCAATGAGCAGTTCTTC
TRBV5-6	TRBJ2-7	.	.	CASSPGPKSYEQYF	TGTGCCAGCAGCCCCGGACCCAAAAGCTACGAGCAGTACTTC
TRBV30	TRBJ2-7	.	TRBD2	CAWLWGRGRNEQYF	TGTGCCTGGCTATGGGGGAGGGGAAGGAACGAGCAGTACTTC
TRBV30	TRBJ1-5	few	.	CAWSVSSRGQPQHF	TGTGCCTGGAGTGTATCGAGCAGGGGTCAGCCCCAGCATTTT
TRBV5-1	TRBJ2-3	.	.	CASSFGGLSAATDTQYF	TGCGCCAGCAGCTTCGGAGGGTTATCAGCGGCCACAGATACGCAGTATTTT
TRBV2	TRBJ2-5	.	TRBD2	CASKGLAGRDTQYF	TGTGCCAGCAAAGGACTAGCGGGTCGAGACACCCAGTACTTC
TRBV30	TRBJ2-3	.	.	CAWLGDTDTQYF	TGTGCCTGGTTGGGTGACACAGATACGCAGTATTTT
TRBV18	TRBJ1-1	once	.	CASSSETGTQAFF	TGTGCCAGCTCGTCCGAGACAGGCACCCAAGCTTTCTTT
TRBV13	TRBJ2-1	.	TRBD2	CASSAERDLDGNEQFF	TGTGCCAGCAGCGCTGAGCGGGACTTGGACGGCAATGAGCAGTTCTTC
TRBV10-3	TRBJ1-1	.	TRBD1	CAISLTGVSTEAFF	TGTGCCATCAGCCTTACAGGGGTTAGCACTGAAGCTTTCTTT
TRBV28	TRBJ1-2	.	TRBD1	CASSLGGRGPGYGYTF	TGTGCCAGCAGTTTAGGCGGAAGGGGGCCTGGCTATGGCTACACCTTC
TRBV10-2	TRBJ2-7	.	TRBD2	CASSEELAGDEQYF	TGCGCCAGCAGTGAGGAACTAGCGGGAGACGAGCAGTACTTC
TRBV13	TRBJ2-7	few	TRBD2	CASSQGTSLSYEQYF	TGTGCCAGCAGTCAAGGGACTAGTTTGTCCTACGAGCAGTACTTC
TRBV9	TRBJ1-2	.	.	CASSAQYSGYTF	TGTGCCAGCAGCGCCCAATACTCTGGCTACACCTTC
TRBV30	TRBJ1-2	.	.	CAWARKGPDGYTF	TGTGCCTGGGCTAGGAAAGGACCGGATGGCTACACCTTC
TRBV19	TRBJ2-3	.	.	CASSIRGVTDTQYF	TGTGCCAGTAGTATAAGGGGGGTCACAGATACGCAGTATTTT
TRBV11-2	TRBJ1-1	.	.	CASSPAAKIAFF	TGTGCCAGCAGCCCCGCTGCGAAAATTGCTTTCTTT